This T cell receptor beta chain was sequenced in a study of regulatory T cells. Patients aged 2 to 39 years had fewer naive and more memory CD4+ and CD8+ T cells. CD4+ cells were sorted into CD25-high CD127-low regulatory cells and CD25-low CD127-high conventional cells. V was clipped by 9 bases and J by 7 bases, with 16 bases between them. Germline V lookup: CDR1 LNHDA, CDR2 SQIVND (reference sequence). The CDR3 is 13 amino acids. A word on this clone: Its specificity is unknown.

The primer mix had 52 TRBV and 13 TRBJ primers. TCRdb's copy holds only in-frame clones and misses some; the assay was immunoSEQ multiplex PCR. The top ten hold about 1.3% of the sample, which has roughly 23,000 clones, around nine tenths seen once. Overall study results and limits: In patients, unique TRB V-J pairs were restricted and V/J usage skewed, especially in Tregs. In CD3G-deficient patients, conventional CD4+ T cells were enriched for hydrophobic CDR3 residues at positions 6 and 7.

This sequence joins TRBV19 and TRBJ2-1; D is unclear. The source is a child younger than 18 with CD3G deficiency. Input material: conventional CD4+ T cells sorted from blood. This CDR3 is CASANPGGNEQFF. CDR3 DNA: TGTGCCAGCGCAAACCCGGGTGGTAATGAGCAGTTCTTC.